The 23 T cell receptor beta chains below all came from one sample that was sequenced in a study of cytomegalovirus exposure and HLA in healthy donors. The PCR contained 60 Vbeta and 13 Jbeta primers. Produced via immunoSEQ multiplex PCR; TCRdb's table is partial and in-frame only. The sample lists about 160,000 clones; roughly three quarters were seen once. Specimen: PBMCs. Receptor source: a man between 60 and 70 years old in good health and CMV-seronegative.

This clone showed up just a few times. The genes are TRBV7-2 and TRBJ1-5; 7 nucleotides match TRBD1. J gave up 0 bases and V 5 bases, and 4 bases lay outside the gene matches. In germline, CDR1 is SGHTA, CDR2 FQGNSA. The CDR3 totals 15 residues. This CDR3 reads CASSQDRDSNQPQHF. The CDR3 coding sequence is TGTGCCAGCAGCCAAGACAGGGATAGCAATCAGCCCCAGCATTTT.

The chain has TRBV18 and TRBJ1-4; no definite D call. CDR3 size: 14 residues. Trimming pared 6 bases from V and 6 bases from J, leaving 14 bases between. Germline-derived CDR1 and CDR2 are KGHSH and LQKENI. CDR3 nucleotides: TGTGCCAGCTCTGGACTCCTGGGCCATGAAAAACTGTTTTTT. Translation: CASSGLLGHEKLFF.

This clone has a handful of counts. The chain carries TRBV5-1 and TRBJ1-3, with TRBD1 identical over 8 bases. The CDR3 is made up of 14 amino acids. The junction had 2 bases not matched to a gene; V was cut back by 4 bases and J by 2 bases. Germline V lookup: CDR1 SGHRS, CDR2 YFSETQ. CDR3 loop: CASSPGGPGNTIYF. The CDR3 nucleotides read TGCGCCAGCAGCCCAGGGGGCCCTGGAAACACCATATATTTT. Full variable domain (rest looked up from reference TRBV5-1 and TRBJ1-3): KAGVTQTPRYLIKTRGQQVTLSCSPISGHRSVSWYQQTPGQGLQFLFEYFSETQRNKGNFPGRFSGRQFSNSRSEMNVSTLELGDSALYLCASSPGGPGNTIYFGEGSWLTVV.

This clone was seen once. The chain links TRBV7-2 to TRBJ2-7; D is uncertain. Germline V gene data show CDR1 as SGHTA and CDR2 as FQGNSA. V lost 2 bases and J 0 bases, leaving 14 bases between the germline ends. The CDR3 contains 16 residues. CDR3 sequence reads: CASSLSAVSSSYEQYF. The CDR3 DNA sequence: TGTGCCAGCAGCTTATCAGCAGTCTCTAGCTCCTACGAGCAGTACTTC.

The V and J genes are TRBV11-3 and TRBJ2-2; D might be TRBD2 (6 bases). This CDR3 is built from 14 residues. V shed 5 bases and J shed 1 base, with 8 bases lying between them. In germline, CDR1 is SGHNT, CDR2 YENEEA. The CDR3 coding sequence is TGTGCCAGCAGCCCCGGGAGGAACACCGGGGAGCTGTTTTTT. The encoded protein is CASSPGRNTGELFF.

V usage is TRBV18 and J usage is TRBJ1-6; 7 nucleotides match TRBD1. CDR3 length: 14 amino acids. CDR1 KGHSH and CDR2 LQKENI come from the germline V gene. V shed 5 bases, J shed 5 bases, and the junction held 3 bases outside the gene matches. The CDR3 DNA reads as TGTGCCAGCTCAACCGGGACAGATAATTCACCCCTCCACTTT. It encodes CASSTGTDNSPLHF.

This rearrangement joins TRBV6-5 to TRBJ2-7, with D perhaps TRBD1 (5 bases). This CDR3 comprises 15 residues. The germline gives CDR1 MNHEY, CDR2 SVGAGI. Trimming removed 2 bases at V and 0 bases at J, with 11 bases between. CDR3 loop: CASSYRQGFSYEQYF. Here the CDR3 DNA reads TGTGCCAGCAGTTACAGGCAGGGTTTCTCCTACGAGCAGTACTTC.

V and J are TRBV4-3 and TRBJ1-3, with 7 bases identical to TRBD1. J gave up 0 bases and V 8 bases, and 10 bases lay outside the gene matches. Germline-derived CDR1 and CDR2 are LGHNA and YSLEER. This CDR3 is built from 16 residues. CDR3 coding DNA: TGCGCCAGCGGCGGCTACAGGGGAAGCTCTGGAAACACCATATATTTT. It yields the protein CASGGYRGSSGNTIYF.

The V call is TRBV16, the J call TRBJ2-3, with TRBD2 matching over 7 bases. V lost 2 bases, J lost 2 bases, and 10 bases stayed unmatched. Per germline, CDR1 KGHSY and CDR2 FQNENV. The length of the CDR3 is 17 residues. CDR3 in DNA: TGTGCCAGCAGCCAACCGCTGGGGGGGGATACCACAGATACGCAGTATTTT. This encodes CASSQPLGGDTTDTQYF. The entire variable domain, with the rest obtained from reference TRBV16 and TRBJ2-3, is as follows: GEEVAQTPKHLVRGEGQKAKLYCAPIKGHSYVFWYQQVLKNEFKFLISFQNENVFDETGMPKERFSAKCLPNSPCSLEIQATKLEDSAVYFCASSQPLGGDTTDTQYFGPGTRLTVL.

This clone showed up just a few times. Within the sample, other DNA sequences also encode this same CDR3. This chain connects TRBV9 to TRBJ2-3; 12 nucleotides line up with TRBD2. The CDR3 has 17 amino acids. With 3 bases clipped from V and 0 bases from J, the junction kept 5 bases outside the gene matches. Germline V gene sequence: CDR1 SGDLS, CDR2 YYNGEE. The CDR3 loop is CASSALLAGGSTDTQYF. CDR3 in DNA: TGTGCCAGCAGCGCATTACTAGCGGGGGGAAGCACAGATACGCAGTATTTT.

The J gene is TRBJ2-2, the V gene TRBV7-2; D gene uncertain. V gave up 2 bases and J gave up 2 bases, with 15 bases separating them. The CDR3 is made up of 17 amino acids. CDR1 and CDR2 from the germline V gene are SGHTA and FQGNSA. The CDR3 nucleotides are TGTGCCAGCAGCTTATTATCAGGAAAAGTCAACACCGGGGAGCTGTTTTTT. Amino acids: CASSLLSGKVNTGELFF.

Only one count was recorded for this clone. The rearrangement joins TRBV27 to TRBJ2-1, with 12 nucleotides matching TRBD2. The CDR3 loop spans 17 amino acids. With V trimmed by 6 bases and J by 7 bases, 13 bases remained unmatched. In germline, CDR1 is MNHEY, CDR2 SMNVEV (reference sequence). CDR3 in DNA: TGTGCCAGCAGCATTCGAAGTCTAGCGGGGGGGCCTAATGAGCAGTTCTTC. It yields the protein CASSIRSLAGGPNEQFF.

The chain employs TRBV6-1 and TRBJ2-1; a possible D gene is TRBD1 (5 bases). V was clipped by 5 bases and J by 5 bases, with 10 bases between them. The CDR3 spans 13 residues. Germline V gives CDR1 MNHNS, CDR2 SASEGT. The CDR3 coding sequence is TGTGCCAGCAGTCCCAGGACAAACAATGAGCAGTTCTTC. This translates into CASSPRTNNEQFF.

The J gene is TRBJ2-3, the V gene TRBV4-3; 7 positions agree with TRBD2. CDR3 length: 20 amino acids. V was pared by 0 bases and J by 0 bases, with 15 bases of the junction left unmatched. Germline CDR1 LGHNA, CDR2 YSLEER. CDR3 sequence: CASSQDRLASGFLSTDTQYF. For the CDR3, the DNA is TGCGCCAGCAGCCAAGATAGGTTGGCTAGCGGATTCCTTAGCACAGATACGCAGTATTTT.

The CDR3 DNA reads as TGTGCCAGCAGTCCGTGGACGGGATCCTACGAGCAGTACTTC. This gives the protein CASSPWTGSYEQYF. This rearrangement joins TRBV27 to TRBJ2-7; D might be TRBD2 (5 bases). This CDR3 has 14 residues. V lost 5 bases to trimming and J lost 1 base, with 12 bases between them. Germline V gene lookup returns CDR1 MNHEY and CDR2 SMNVEV (reference sequence).

The chain uses TRBV11-2 and TRBJ2-7; TRBD2 agrees at 8 bases. V trimming: 5 bases; J trimming: 3 bases; junction bases outside the gene matches: 12. The CDR3 runs to 16 residues. CDR1 and CDR2 from the germline V gene are SGHAT and FQNNGV. The DNA of the CDR3 is TGTGCCAGCAGCGGACTAGCAGGGCCTAGAGGCTACGAGCAGTACTTC. The encoded protein is CASSGLAGPRGYEQYF.

The genes are TRBV6-5 and TRBJ2-3; D not certain. With 6 bases removed from V and 5 bases from J, the gap between germline ends came to 15 bases. CDR3 length: 14 amino acids. CDR1 is MNHEY and CDR2 is SVGAGI in the germline V gene. The CDR3 DNA sequence: TGTGCCAGCAGGCGACTTGATATAGGAGATACGCAGTATTTT. Its translation: CASRRLDIGDTQYF.

This rearrangement joins TRBV11-2 to TRBJ2-7; maybe TRBD2 (6 bases). Germline CDR1 is SGHAT and CDR2 is FQNNGV. The CDR3 loop spans 15 amino acids. Trimming removed 5 bases from V and 3 bases from J, with 17 bases in between. CDR3 DNA sequence: TGTGCCAGCAGCACTAACCGGGACTGGTACTACGAGCAGTACTTC. Amino acids: CASSTNRDWYYEQYF.

The V and J genes are TRBV15 and TRBJ1-2; weak D call: TRBD1 (5 bases). The CDR3 covers 14 residues. Trimming shortened V by 4 bases and J by 7 bases, and 16 bases separated the two germline ends. Germline loops: CDR1 LNHNV, CDR2 YYDKDF (reference sequence). CDR3 sequence (DNA): TGTGCCACCAGCACACGACTGGGGCAGCTTGGCTACACCTTC. Translated, it gives CATSTRLGQLGYTF.

This clone came up a few times. CDR3: CASSTTGSGELFF. In nucleotides, the CDR3 is TGTGCCAGCAGCACAACAGGGTCCGGGGAGCTGTTTTTT. The chain employs TRBV7-2 and TRBJ2-2; TRBD1 might be the D (6 bases). Germline V gives CDR1 SGHTA, CDR2 FQGNSA. This CDR3 region has 13 residues. The V end was cut by 5 bases, the J end by 6 bases, with 10 bases between.

This chain connects TRBV19 to TRBJ2-2, with 8 bases matching TRBD1. CDR1 is LNHDA, CDR2 SQIVND, per germline (reference sequence). The CDR3 has 16 amino acids. V was clipped by 5 bases and J by 3 bases; unmatched bases: 8. CDR3: CASSAWTGSHTGELFF. The DNA of the CDR3 is TGTGCCAGTAGTGCATGGACAGGGAGTCACACCGGGGAGCTGTTTTTT.

The rearrangement joins TRBV5-4 to TRBJ2-3, with D uncertain. CDR1 and CDR2 (germline): SGHNT, YYREEE (reference sequence). This CDR3 spans 15 amino acids. V lost 0 bases to trimming and J lost 2 bases, with 10 bases between them. The CDR3 spells CASSLDVSHTDTQYF. CDR3 sequence (DNA): TGTGCCAGCAGCTTGGACGTTTCACACACAGATACGCAGTATTTT.

This rearrangement joins TRBV19 to TRBJ1-5; 9 bases map to TRBD1. The CDR3 spans 15 residues. With 5 bases clipped from V and 6 bases from J, the junction kept 8 bases outside the gene matches. CDR1 and CDR2 from the germline V gene are LNHDA and SQIVND (reference sequence). The chain's CDR3 is CASSVRTGEVQPQHF. Written as DNA, the CDR3 is TGTGCCAGTAGTGTAAGGACAGGGGAGGTTCAGCCCCAGCATTTT.